This record looks at one TCR beta chain sequence and its context. Its specificity is not known. V lost 0 bases and J 6 bases, leaving 8 bases between the germline ends. Germline values: CDR1 ENHRY, CDR2 SYGVKD. This CDR3 is built from 14 residues. The sample is drawn from a study of T cell responses to AZD1222 COVID-19 vaccine. General observations from the study: Clonal diversity may have been underestimated in mostly white British donors. Baseline serostatus was positive in only six AZD1222 recipients.

Assay: immunoSEQ multiplex PCR; the TCRdb copy retains only in-frame clones and omits some. The sample lists about 160,000 clones, about 91% seen once, with approximately 1.1% in the top ten. The chain couples TRBV10-3 to TRBJ2-2; no clear D. The sample was peripheral blood, taken 28 days after the second AZD1222 dose. The sequence was obtained from an adult who received the AZD1222 COVID-19 vaccine. The CDR3 sequence: CAISESVQAGELFF. The CDR3 DNA reads as TGTGCCATCAGTGAGTCTGTGCAGGCCGGGGAGCTGTTTTTT.